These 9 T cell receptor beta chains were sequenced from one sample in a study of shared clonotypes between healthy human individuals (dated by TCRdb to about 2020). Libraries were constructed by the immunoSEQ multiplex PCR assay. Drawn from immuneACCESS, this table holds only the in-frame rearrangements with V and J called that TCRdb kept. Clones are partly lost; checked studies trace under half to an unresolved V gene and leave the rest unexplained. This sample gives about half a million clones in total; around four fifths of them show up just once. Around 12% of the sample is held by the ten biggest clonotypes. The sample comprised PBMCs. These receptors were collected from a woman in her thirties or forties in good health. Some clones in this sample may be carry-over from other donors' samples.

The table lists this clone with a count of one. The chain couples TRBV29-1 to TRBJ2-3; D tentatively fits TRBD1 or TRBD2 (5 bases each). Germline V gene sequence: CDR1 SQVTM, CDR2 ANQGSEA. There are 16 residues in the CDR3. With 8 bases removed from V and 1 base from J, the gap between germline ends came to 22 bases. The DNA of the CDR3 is TGCAGCCTCCAGACGCCGAGGGGTTGGGGCACAGATACGCAGTATTTT. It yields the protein CSLQTPRGWGTDTQYF.

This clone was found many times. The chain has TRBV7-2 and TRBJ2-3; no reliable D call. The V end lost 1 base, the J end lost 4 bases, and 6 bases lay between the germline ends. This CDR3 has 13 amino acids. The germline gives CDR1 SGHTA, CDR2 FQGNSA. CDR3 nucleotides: TGTGCCAGCAGCTTAGAGGGCCCAGATACGCAGTATTTT. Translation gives CASSLEGPDTQYF.

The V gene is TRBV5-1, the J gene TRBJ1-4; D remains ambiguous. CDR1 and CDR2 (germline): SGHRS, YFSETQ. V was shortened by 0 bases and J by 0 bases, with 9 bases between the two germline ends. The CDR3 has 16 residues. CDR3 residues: CASSLAGRTTNEKLFF. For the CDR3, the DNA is TGCGCCAGCAGCTTGGCAGGACGGACAACTAATGAAAAACTGTTTTTT.

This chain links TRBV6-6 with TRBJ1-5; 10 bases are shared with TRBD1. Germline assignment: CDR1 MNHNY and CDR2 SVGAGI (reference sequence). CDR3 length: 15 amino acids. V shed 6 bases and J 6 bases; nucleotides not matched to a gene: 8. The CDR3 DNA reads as TGTGCCAGCAGAGGAGGACAGGGGGTGGCTCAGCCCCAGCATTTT. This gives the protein CASRGGQGVAQPQHF.

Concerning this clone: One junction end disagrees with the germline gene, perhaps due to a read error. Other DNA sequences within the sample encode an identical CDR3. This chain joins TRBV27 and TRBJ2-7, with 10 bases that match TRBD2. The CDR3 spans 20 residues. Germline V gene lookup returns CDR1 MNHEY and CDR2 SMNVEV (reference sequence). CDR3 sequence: CASSLEPGFPGTSDTYEQYF. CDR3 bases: TGCGCCAGCAGTTTAGAACCCGGCTTTCCGGGGACTAGCGATACCTACGAGCAGTACTTC.

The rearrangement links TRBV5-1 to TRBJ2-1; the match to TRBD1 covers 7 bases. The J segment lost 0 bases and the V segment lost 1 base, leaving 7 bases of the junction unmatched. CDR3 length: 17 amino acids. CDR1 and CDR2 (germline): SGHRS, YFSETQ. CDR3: CASSLLGQSSSYNEQFF. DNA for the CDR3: TGCGCCAGCAGCTTGTTGGGACAGTCGAGCTCCTACAATGAGCAGTTCTTC.

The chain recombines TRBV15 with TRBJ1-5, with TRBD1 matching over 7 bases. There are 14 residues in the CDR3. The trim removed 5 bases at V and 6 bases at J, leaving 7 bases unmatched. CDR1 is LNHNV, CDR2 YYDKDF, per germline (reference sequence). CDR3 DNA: TGTGCCACCAGCTCAAGGGGGCGCGGTCAGCCCCAGCATTTT. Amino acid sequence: CATSSRGRGQPQHF.

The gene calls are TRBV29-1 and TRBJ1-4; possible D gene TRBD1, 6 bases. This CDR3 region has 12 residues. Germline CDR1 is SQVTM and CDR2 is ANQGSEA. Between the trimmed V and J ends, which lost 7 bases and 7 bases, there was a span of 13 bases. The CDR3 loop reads CSAGEGGEKLFF. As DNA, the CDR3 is TGCAGCGCCGGGGAGGGGGGTGAAAAACTGTTTTTT.

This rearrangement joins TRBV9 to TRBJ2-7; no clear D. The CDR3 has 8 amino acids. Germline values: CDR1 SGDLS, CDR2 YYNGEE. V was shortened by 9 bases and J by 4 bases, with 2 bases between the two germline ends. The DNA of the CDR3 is TGTGCCAATTACGAGCAGTACTTC. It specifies CANYEQYF.